The rows below give T cell receptor beta chains drawn from one sample of a study of identical twins. In TCRdb, the 5' RACE reads were re-called with MiXCR into one record per CDR3 protein. The sample shows roughly 720,000 distinct CDR3 sequences, over 15% of them seen only once. In addition, the sample was reused for a study of T cells expressing NK-cell markers.

Sequencing was carried out using PBMCs. Every receptor here comes from a woman aged 18-29 years in good health. The CDR3 runs from the conserved cysteine through the conserved F or W. The D gene is left open where the match is weak. The size field is filled for only some rows; it gives once, few, many or a size class.

TRBD2,NA,TRBV29-1,TRBJ2-2,CSVTGGTNTGELFF,TGCAGCGTTACCGGGGGGACTAACACCGGGGAGCTGTTTTTT
TRBD2,NA,TRBV4-2,TRBJ2-1,CASSQASAGNSYNEQFF,TGTGCCAGCAGCCAAGCTTCAGCGGGGAACTCCTACAATGAGCAGTTCTTC
NA,NA,TRBV29-1,TRBJ2-3,CSVGGTPHSTDTQYF,TGCAGCGTTGGGGGGACACCCCATAGCACAGATACGCAGTATTTT
TRBD1,NA,TRBV7-9,TRBJ2-3,CASSKNRDRGTDTQYF,TGTGCCAGCAGCAAAAATCGGGACAGGGGCACAGATACGCAGTATTTT
TRBD1,NA,TRBV30,TRBJ2-5,CACRTGRETQYF,TGTGCCTGCCGGACAGGGCGAGAGACCCAGTACTTC
NA,NA,TRBV12-3/TRBV12-4,TRBJ2-1,CASSRTFPRDNEQFF,TGTGCCAGCTCCAGGACGTTCCCTCGGGACAATGAGCAGTTCTTC
NA,few,TRBV20-1,TRBJ1-6,CSAPERGPFNSPLHF,TGCAGTGCCCCCGAACGGGGACCGTTTAATTCACCCCTCCACTTT
NA,once,TRBV5-5,TRBJ2-5,CASSLDTRQETQYF,TGTGCCAGCAGCTTAGACACTCGCCAAGAGACCCAGTACTTC
TRBD1,many,TRBV14,TRBJ1-6,CASSRQGGNSPLHF,TGTGCCAGCAGTCGACAGGGTGGAAACTCACCCCTCCACTTT
NA,few,TRBV27,TRBJ2-1,CASSLLGSGSQFF,TGTGCCAGCAGTCTGCTGGGTTCCGGGAGTCAGTTCTTC
NA,many,TRBV7-2,TRBJ2-5,CASSFRSGSSQETQYF,TGTGCCAGCAGCTTCCGTAGCGGATCTAGCCAAGAGACCCAGTACTTC
TRBD2,NA,TRBV11-2,TRBJ2-7,CASSGTSGVGYYEQYF,TGTGCCAGCAGCGGGACTAGCGGGGTGGGTTATTACGAGCAGTACTTC
TRBD2,NA,TRBV6-2/TRBV6-3,TRBJ2-1,CASSFRWTSAITWSNEQFF,TGTGCCAGCAGTTTTCGGTGGACTAGCGCCATTACCTGGTCGAATGAGCAGTTCTTC
NA,few,TRBV7-8,TRBJ2-7,CASSLAPSGVISYEQYF,TGTGCCAGCAGCTTAGCACCCAGTGGGGTTATCTCCTACGAGCAGTACTTC
NA,few,TRBV20-1,TRBJ2-3,CSATPNINTDTQYF,TGCAGTGCCACCCCCAACATAAACACAGATACGCAGTATTTT
NA,NA,TRBV9,TRBJ1-2,CASSVSTGGYGYTF,TGTGCCAGCAGCGTATCAACGGGGGGCTATGGCTACACCTTC
NA,few,TRBV20-1,TRBJ2-7,CSAPDGSSYEQYF,TGCAGTGCCCCCGACGGAAGCTCCTACGAGCAGTACTTC
TRBD2,many,TRBV18,TRBJ2-7,CASSPGRVYEQYF,TGTGCCAGCTCACCGGGGAGGGTCTACGAGCAGTACTTC
TRBD2,NA,TRBV29-1,TRBJ2-3,CSVAGTSGGATDTQYF,TGCAGCGTTGCGGGGACTAGCGGGGGGGCCACAGATACGCAGTATTTT
NA,few,TRBV12-3/TRBV12-4,TRBJ1-4,CASSKREKLFF,TGTGCCAGCAGTAAAAGAGAAAAACTGTTTTTT
NA,few,TRBV5-4,TRBJ2-5,CASSSTGTREETQYF,TGTGCCAGCAGCTCGACCGGGACGAGGGAGGAGACCCAGTACTTC
NA,NA,TRBV29-1,TRBJ2-3,CSVARLTDTQYF,TGCAGCGTTGCCCGGCTCACAGATACGCAGTATTTT
NA,few,TRBV11-2,TRBJ2-3,CASSLGDHTDTQYF,TGTGCCAGCAGCTTAGGGGACCATACAGATACGCAGTATTTT
NA,many,TRBV5-1,TRBJ2-1,CASSLGGAGYNEQFF,TGCGCCAGCAGCTTGGGGGGGGCGGGCTACAATGAGCAGTTCTTC
TRBD2,many,TRBV12-3/TRBV12-4,TRBJ2-3,CASSLGGLAGTDTQYF,TGTGCCAGCAGTTTAGGGGGACTAGCGGGCACAGATACGCAGTATTTT
NA,few,TRBV5-1,TRBJ1-5,CASSLIGSSNQPQHF,TGCGCCAGCAGCTTGATTGGGTCCAGCAATCAGCCCCAGCATTTT
TRBD1,few,TRBV5-4,TRBJ1-2,CASSPTGGSNYGYTF,TGTGCCAGCAGCCCTACAGGGGGATCTAACTATGGCTACACCTTC
NA,NA,TRBV4-3,TRBJ2-1,CASSQDPPPGGALNEQFF,TGCGCCAGCAGCCAAGATCCCCCCCCGGGCGGGGCACTCAATGAGCAGTTCTTC